Presented here are 10 T cell receptor beta chains from one specimen sequenced in a study of blood T cell repertoires in COVID-19. Clones were read by immunoSEQ multiplex PCR, and TCRdb kept only the in-frame ones, dropping some. The sample holds around 26,000 clones, around 90% seen once. The sequenced sample consisted of peripheral blood. Receptors were obtained from a man aged 65 to 79 with active COVID-19.

The gene calls are TRBV27 and TRBJ1-5, with TRBD1 as a possible D gene (5 bases). Germline CDR1 reads MNHEY; CDR2 reads SMNVEV (reference sequence). V was trimmed by 5 bases and J by 5 bases, leaving 13 bases between them. This CDR3 contains 14 residues. The CDR3 protein is CASSAGTQYQPQHF. CDR3 bases: TGTGCCAGCAGTGCCGGGACTCAGTATCAGCCCCAGCATTTT.

The chain recombines TRBV19 with TRBJ2-7; D perhaps matches TRBD1 (6 bases). This CDR3 has 13 amino acids. The ends were cut back, 7 bases at V and 5 bases at J, with 15 bases in the middle. CDR1 is LNHDA, CDR2 SQIVND, per germline (reference sequence). Written as DNA, the CDR3 is TGTGCCAGTACCTCACAGGGATTCCACGAGCAGTACTTC. This encodes CASTSQGFHEQYF.

The V call is TRBV10-3, the J call TRBJ2-3, with D perhaps matching TRBD2 (5 bases). Germline lookup yields CDR1 ENHRY and CDR2 SYGVKD. The V and J ends lost 7 bases and 5 bases respectively, with 13 bases between them. The CDR3 is made up of 13 amino acids. CDR3 residues: CAITANGEDTQYF. Here the CDR3 DNA reads TGTGCCATCACCGCAAACGGGGAAGATACGCAGTATTTT.

The rearrangement uses TRBV4-1 and TRBJ2-7; 9 bases line up with TRBD2. Trimming at V came to 1 base and at J to 2 bases, leaving 6 bases not matched to a gene. Germline V gene lookup returns CDR1 MGHRA and CDR2 YSYEKL. The CDR3 length is 16 residues. CDR3 in amino acids: CASSQVERGETYEQYF. The DNA of the CDR3 is TGCGCCAGCAGCCAAGTGGAGCGGGGGGAAACCTACGAGCAGTACTTC.

The chain recombines TRBV2 with TRBJ2-7; maybe TRBD1 (6 bases). Trimming shortened V by 9 bases and J by 3 bases, and 21 bases separated the two germline ends. CDR1 and CDR2 (germline): SNHLY, FYNNEI. This CDR3 region has 15 residues. CDR3: CASQVNRGTNYEQYF. In nucleotides, the CDR3 is TGTGCCAGTCAAGTGAATAGGGGGACGAACTACGAGCAGTACTTC.

J is TRBJ1-4 and V is TRBV3-1 (or the pseudogene TRBV3-2); TRBD1 matches at 8 bases. The CDR3 loop spans 15 amino acids. V gave up 4 bases and J gave up 6 bases; unmatched junction bases: 7. Germline V CDR1 and CDR2: LGHDT, YNNKEL (reference sequence). As DNA, the CDR3 is TGTGCCAGCAGCCCAACAGGGGGTCTGGATGAAAAACTGTTTTTT. Protein sequence: CASSPTGGLDEKLFF.

The chain carries TRBV7-6 and TRBJ1-6; 7 bases are a match to TRBD1. Trimming removed 1 base from V and 5 bases from J; junction bases left unmatched: 2. CDR3 length: 15 amino acids. Germline CDR1 SGHVS, CDR2 FNYEAQ. The CDR3 DNA follows: TGTGCCAGCAGCTTAGGACAGGGTAATAATTCACCCCTCCACTTT. Translation gives CASSLGQGNNSPLHF.

The chain carries TRBV25-1 and TRBJ2-7, with 8 nucleotides matching TRBD1. The CDR3 spans 12 residues. After removal of 8 bases from V and 2 bases from J, the junction contained 2 bases not matched to a gene. The V gene's germline CDR1 is MGHDK and CDR2 SYGVNS. CDR3 residues: CASEDRAYEQYF. The CDR3 DNA reads as TGTGCCAGCGAGGACAGGGCCTACGAGCAGTACTTC.

This sequence joins TRBV12-3 or TRBV12-4 and TRBJ2-2; a possible D gene is TRBD2 (6 bases). The CDR3 length is 13 residues. Trimming took off 6 bases at V and 6 bases at J, with 11 bases between the two ends. CDR3 sequence reads: CASSEGLSGELFF. The DNA of the CDR3 is TGTGCCAGCAGCGAAGGACTATCCGGGGAGCTGTTTTTT.

The J gene is TRBJ1-1, the V gene TRBV4-2, with TRBD1 matching over 9 bases. The germline V gene has CDR1 LGHNA and CDR2 YNFKEQ. There are 16 residues in the CDR3. With V trimmed by 0 bases and J by 10 bases, 12 bases remained unmatched. CDR3 amino acids: CASSQEAGTGYGAAFF. CDR3 DNA sequence: TGTGCCAGCAGCCAAGAAGCCGGGACAGGGTATGGGGCAGCTTTCTTT.